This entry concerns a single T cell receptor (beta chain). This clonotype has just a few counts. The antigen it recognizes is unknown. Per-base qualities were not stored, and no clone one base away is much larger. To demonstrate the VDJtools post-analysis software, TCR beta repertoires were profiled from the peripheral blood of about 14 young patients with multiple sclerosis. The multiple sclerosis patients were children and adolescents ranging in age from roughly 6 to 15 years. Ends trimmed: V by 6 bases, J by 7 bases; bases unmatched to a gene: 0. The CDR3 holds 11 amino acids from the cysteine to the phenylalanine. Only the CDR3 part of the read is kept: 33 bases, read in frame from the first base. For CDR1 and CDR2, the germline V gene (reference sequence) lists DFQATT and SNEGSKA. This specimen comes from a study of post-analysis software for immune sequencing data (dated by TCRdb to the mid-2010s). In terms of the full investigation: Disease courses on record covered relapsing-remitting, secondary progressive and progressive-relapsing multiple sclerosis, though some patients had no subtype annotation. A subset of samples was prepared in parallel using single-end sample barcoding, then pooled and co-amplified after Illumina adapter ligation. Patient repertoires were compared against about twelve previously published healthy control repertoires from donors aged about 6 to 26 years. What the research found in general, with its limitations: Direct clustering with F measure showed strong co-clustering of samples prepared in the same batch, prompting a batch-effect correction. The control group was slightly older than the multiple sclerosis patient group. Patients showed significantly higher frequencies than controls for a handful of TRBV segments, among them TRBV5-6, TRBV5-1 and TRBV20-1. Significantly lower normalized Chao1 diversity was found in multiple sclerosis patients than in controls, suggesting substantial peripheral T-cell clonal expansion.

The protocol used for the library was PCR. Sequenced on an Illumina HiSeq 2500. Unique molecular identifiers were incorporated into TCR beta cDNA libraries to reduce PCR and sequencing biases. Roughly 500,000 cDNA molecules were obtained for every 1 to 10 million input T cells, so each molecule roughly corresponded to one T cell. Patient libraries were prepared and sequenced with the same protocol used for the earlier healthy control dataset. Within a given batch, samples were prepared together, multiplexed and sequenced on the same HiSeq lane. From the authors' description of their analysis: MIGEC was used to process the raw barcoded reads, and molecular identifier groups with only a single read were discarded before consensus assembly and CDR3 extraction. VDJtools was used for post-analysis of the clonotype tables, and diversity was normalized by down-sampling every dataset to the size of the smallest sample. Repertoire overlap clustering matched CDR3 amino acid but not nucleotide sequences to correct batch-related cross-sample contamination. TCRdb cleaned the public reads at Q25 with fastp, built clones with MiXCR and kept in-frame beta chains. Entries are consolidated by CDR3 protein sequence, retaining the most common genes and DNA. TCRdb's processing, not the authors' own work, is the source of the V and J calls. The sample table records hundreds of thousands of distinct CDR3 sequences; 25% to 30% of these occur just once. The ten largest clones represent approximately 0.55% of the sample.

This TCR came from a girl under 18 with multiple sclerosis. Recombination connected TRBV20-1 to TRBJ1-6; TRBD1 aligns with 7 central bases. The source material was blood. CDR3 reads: CSAGQNSPLHF. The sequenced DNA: TGCAGTGCGGGACAGAATTCACCCCTCCACTTT.